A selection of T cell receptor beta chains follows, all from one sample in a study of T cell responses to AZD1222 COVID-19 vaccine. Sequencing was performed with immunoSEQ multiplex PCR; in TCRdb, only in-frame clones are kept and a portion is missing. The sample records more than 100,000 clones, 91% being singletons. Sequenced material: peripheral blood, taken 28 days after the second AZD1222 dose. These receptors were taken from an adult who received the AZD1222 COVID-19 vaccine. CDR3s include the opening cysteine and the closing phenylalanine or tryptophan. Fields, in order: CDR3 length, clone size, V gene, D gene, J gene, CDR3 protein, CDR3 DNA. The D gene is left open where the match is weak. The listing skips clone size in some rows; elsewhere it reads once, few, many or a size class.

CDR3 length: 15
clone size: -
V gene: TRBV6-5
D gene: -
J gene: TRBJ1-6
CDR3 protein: CASRKDSSYNSPLHF
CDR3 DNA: TGTGCCAGCAGAAAAGACAGCTCCTATAATTCACCCCTCCACTTT

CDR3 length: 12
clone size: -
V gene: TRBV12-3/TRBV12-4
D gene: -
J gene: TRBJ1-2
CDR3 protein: CASSLEHSGYTF
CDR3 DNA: TGTGCCAGCAGTCTAGAGCACTCTGGCTACACCTTC

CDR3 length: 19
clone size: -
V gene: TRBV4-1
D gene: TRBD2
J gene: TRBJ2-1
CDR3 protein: CASSQELAGGSRSYNEQFF
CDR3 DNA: TGCGCCAGCAGCCAAGAACTAGCGGGGGGCTCCCGCTCCTACAATGAGCAGTTCTTC

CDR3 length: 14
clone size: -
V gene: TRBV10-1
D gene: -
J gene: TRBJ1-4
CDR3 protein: CASSEGQKGEKLFF
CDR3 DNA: TGCGCCAGCAGTGAAGGGCAGAAAGGTGAAAAACTGTTTTTT

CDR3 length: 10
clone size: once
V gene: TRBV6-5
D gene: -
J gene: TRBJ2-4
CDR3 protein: CASRENIQYF
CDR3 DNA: TGTGCCAGCAGGGAGAACATTCAGTACTTC

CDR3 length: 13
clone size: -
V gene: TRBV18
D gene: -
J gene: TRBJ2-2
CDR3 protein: CASSPQGTGELFF
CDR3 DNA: TGTGCCAGCTCACCCCAGGGGACCGGGGAGCTGTTTTTT

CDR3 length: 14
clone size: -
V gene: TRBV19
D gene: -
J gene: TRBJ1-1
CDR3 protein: CALYPPGVVTEAFF
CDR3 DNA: TGTGCCCTCTACCCCCCGGGGGTTGTCACTGAAGCTTTCTTT

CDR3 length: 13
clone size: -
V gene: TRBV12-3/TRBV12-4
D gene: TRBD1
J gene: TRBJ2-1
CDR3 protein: CASRRTGGNEQFF
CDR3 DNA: TGTGCCAGCAGAAGGACAGGGGGCAATGAGCAGTTCTTC

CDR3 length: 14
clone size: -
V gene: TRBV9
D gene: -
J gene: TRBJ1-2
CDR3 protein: CASSATTGNYGYTF
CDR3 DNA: TGTGCCAGCAGCGCAACAACAGGGAACTATGGCTACACCTTC

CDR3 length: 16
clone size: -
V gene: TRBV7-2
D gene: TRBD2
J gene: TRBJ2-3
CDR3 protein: CASSLGTSGNRDTQYF
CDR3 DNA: TGTGCCAGCAGCCTAGGGACTAGCGGGAACCGAGATACGCAGTATTTT

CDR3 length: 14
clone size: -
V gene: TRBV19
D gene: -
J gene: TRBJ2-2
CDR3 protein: CASNPSRITGELFF
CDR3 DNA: TGTGCCAGTAACCCGTCTAGGATCACCGGGGAGCTGTTTTTT

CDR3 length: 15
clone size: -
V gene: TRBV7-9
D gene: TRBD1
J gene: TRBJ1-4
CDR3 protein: CASSQGQGGGEKLFF
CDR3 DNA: TGTGCCAGCAGCCAGGGACAGGGCGGAGGTGAAAAACTGTTTTTT

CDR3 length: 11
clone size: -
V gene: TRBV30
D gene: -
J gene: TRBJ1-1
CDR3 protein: CAWSVVSEAFF
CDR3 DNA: TGTGCCTGGAGTGTAGTGTCCGAAGCTTTCTTT

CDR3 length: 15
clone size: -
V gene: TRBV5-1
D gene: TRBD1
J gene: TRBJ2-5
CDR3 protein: CASSSTGTYGETQYF
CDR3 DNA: TGCGCCAGCAGCTCGACAGGGACATACGGGGAGACCCAGTACTTC

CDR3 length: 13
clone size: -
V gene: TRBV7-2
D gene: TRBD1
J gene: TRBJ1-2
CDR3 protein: CASSLATGDGYTF
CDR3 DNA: TGTGCCAGCAGCTTAGCGACAGGGGATGGCTACACCTTC

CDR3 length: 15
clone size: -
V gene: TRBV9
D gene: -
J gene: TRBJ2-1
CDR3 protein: CASSSSGTPYNEQFF
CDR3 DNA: TGTGCCAGCAGCTCATCCGGGACACCGTACAATGAGCAGTTCTTC

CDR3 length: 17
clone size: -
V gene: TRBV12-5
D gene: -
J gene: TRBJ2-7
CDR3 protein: CASGLVRGALSFGEQYF
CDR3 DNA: TGTGCTAGTGGTTTGGTACGGGGGGCTCTCTCCTTCGGCGAGCAGTACTTC

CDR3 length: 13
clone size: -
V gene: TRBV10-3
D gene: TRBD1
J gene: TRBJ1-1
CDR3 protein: CAISERDRGEAFF
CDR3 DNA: TGTGCCATCAGTGAGAGGGACAGGGGGGAAGCTTTCTTT

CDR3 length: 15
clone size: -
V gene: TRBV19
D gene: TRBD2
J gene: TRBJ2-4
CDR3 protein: CASSGIAGGENIQYF
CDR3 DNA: TGTGCCAGTAGTGGAATAGCGGGAGGGGAAAACATTCAGTACTTC

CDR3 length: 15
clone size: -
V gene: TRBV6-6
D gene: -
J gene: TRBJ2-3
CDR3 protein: CASSYSARDTDTQYF
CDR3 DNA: TGTGCCAGCAGTTACTCCGCCAGGGACACAGATACGCAGTATTTT

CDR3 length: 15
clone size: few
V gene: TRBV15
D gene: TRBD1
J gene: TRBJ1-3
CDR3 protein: CATSRDRGPGNTIYF
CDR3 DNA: TGTGCCACCAGCCGGGACAGGGGGCCTGGAAACACCATATATTTT

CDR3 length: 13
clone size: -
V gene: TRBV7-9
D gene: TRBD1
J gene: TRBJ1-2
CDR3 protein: CASSRSGGDGYTF
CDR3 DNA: TGTGCCAGCAGCCGTTCAGGGGGGGATGGCTACACCTTC

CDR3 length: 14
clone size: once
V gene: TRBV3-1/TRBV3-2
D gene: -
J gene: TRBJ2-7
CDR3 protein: CASRESGGLYEQYF
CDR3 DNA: TGTGCCAGCAGGGAGAGTGGGGGGCTCTACGAGCAGTACTTC

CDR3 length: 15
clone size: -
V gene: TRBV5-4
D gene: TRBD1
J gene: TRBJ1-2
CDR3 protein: CASSLTQGEGYGYTF
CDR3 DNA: TGTGCCAGCAGCTTGACACAGGGGGAGGGTTATGGCTACACCTTC

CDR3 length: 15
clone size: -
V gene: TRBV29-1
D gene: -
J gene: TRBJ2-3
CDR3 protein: CSVEEAGLDTDTQYF
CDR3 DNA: TGCAGCGTTGAAGAGGCAGGACTTGACACAGATACGCAGTATTTT

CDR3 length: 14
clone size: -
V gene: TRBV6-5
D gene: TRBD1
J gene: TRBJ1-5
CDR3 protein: CASTPRQGNQPQHF
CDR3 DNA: TGTGCCAGCACCCCACGACAGGGGAATCAGCCCCAGCATTTT

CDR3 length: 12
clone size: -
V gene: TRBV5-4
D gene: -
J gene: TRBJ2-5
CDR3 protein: CASQAGQETQYF
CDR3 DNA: TGTGCCAGCCAGGCGGGTCAAGAGACCCAGTACTTC

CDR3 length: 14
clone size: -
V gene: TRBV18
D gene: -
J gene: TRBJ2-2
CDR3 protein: CASGRDISTGELFF
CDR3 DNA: TGTGCCAGCGGCCGGGACATCTCCACCGGGGAGCTGTTTTTT

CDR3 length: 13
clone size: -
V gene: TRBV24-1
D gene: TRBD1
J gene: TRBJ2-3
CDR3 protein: CASSSGTGDTQYF
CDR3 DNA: TGTGCCAGCTCGAGTGGGACAGGGGATACGCAGTATTTT

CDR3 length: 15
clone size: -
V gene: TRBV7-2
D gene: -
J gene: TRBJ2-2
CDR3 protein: CASSLAGPNTGELFF
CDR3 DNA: TGTGCCAGCAGCTTAGCGGGTCCGAACACCGGGGAGCTGTTTTTT

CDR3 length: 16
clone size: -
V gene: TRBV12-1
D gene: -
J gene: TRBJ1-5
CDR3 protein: CASSHQDRGEGQPQHF
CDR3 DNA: TGTGCCAGCAGCCACCAGGACAGGGGCGAAGGTCAGCCCCAGCATTTT

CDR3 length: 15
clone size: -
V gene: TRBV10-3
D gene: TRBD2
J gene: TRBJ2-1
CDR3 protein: CAIRGTSGRKDEQFF
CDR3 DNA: TGTGCCATCAGGGGGACTAGCGGGAGGAAGGATGAGCAGTTCTTC

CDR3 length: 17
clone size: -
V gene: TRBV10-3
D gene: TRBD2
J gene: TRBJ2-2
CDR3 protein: CAIRPVAGGLGTGELFF
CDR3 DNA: TGTGCCATCAGGCCAGTAGCGGGGGGGCTTGGCACCGGGGAGCTGTTTTTT

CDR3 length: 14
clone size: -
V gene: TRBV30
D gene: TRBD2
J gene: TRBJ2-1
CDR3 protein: CAWSVLSGSDEQFF
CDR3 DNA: TGTGCCTGGAGTGTTCTTAGCGGGAGTGATGAGCAGTTCTTC

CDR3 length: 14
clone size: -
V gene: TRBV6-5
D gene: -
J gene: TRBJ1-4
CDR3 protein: CASSSTPTNEKLFF
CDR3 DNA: TGTGCCAGCAGCTCGACCCCAACTAATGAAAAACTGTTTTTT

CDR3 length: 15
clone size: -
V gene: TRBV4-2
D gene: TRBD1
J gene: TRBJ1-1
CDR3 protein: CASSQGQGQNTEAFF
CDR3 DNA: TGTGCCAGCAGCCAAGGACAGGGGCAGAACACTGAAGCTTTCTTT

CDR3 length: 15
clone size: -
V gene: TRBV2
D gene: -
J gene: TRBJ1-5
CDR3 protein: CASSGEGAGYQPQHF
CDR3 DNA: TGTGCCAGCAGTGGAGAGGGTGCGGGATATCAGCCCCAGCATTTT

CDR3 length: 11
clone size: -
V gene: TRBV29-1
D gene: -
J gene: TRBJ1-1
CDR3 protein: CRVGGGTEAFF
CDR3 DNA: TGCAGGGTGGGTGGGGGCACTGAAGCTTTCTTT

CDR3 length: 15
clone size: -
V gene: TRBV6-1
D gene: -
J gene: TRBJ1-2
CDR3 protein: CASSELPGAAYGYTF
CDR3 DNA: TGTGCCAGCAGTGAATTGCCCGGGGCAGCCTATGGCTACACCTTC

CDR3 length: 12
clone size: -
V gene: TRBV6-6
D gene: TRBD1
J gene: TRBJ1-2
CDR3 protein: CASHRGIYGYTF
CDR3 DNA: TGTGCCAGCCACAGGGGGATCTATGGCTACACCTTC

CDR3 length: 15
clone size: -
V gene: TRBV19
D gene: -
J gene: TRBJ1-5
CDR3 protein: CASSIEWGNGQPQHF
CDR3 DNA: TGTGCCAGTAGTATTGAGTGGGGAAACGGGCAGCCCCAGCATTTT

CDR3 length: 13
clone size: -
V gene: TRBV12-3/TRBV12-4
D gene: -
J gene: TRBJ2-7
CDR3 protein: CASSFGQAYEQYF
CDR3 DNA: TGTGCCAGCAGTTTTGGGCAGGCATACGAGCAGTACTTC

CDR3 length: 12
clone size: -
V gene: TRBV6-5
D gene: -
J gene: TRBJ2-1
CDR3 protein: CASRGPSFEQFF
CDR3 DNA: TGTGCCAGCAGGGGGCCTAGCTTTGAGCAGTTCTTC

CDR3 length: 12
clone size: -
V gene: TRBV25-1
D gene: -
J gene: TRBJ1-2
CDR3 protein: CASSEGYYGYTF
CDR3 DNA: TGTGCCAGCAGTGAGGGATACTATGGCTACACCTTC

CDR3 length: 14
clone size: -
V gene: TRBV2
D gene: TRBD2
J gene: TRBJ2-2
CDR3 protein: CASRGLAGTGELFF
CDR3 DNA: TGTGCCAGCAGGGGACTAGCGGGCACCGGGGAGCTGTTTTTT

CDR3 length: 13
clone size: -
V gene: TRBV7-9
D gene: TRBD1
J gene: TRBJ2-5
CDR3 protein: CASSRQGGETQYF
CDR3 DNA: TGTGCCAGCAGCCGACAGGGTGGGGAGACCCAGTACTTC

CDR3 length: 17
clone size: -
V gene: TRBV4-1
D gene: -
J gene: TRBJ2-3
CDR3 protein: CASSHPFRDPSTDTQYF
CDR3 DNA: TGCGCCAGCAGCCATCCCTTCCGGGATCCGAGCACAGATACGCAGTATTTT

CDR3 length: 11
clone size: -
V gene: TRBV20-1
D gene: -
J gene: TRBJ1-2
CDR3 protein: CSAVREGGYTF
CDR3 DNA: TGCAGTGCCGTCAGGGAAGGAGGCTACACCTTC